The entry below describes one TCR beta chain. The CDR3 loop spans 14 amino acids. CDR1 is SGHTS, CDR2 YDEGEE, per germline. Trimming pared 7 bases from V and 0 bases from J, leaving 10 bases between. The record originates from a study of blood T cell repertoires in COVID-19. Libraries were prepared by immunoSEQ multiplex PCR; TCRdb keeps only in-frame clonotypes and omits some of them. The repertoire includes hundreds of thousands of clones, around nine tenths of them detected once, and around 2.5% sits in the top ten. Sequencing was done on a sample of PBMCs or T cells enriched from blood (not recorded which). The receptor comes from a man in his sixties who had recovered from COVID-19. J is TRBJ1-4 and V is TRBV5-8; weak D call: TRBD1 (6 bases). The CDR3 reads CASPTGPTNEKLFF. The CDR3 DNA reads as TGTGCCAGCCCCACAGGGCCAACTAATGAAAAACTGTTTTTT.